The 27 T cell receptor beta chains presented below share a single source sample, sequenced in a study of blood T cells in healthy people across ages. It was with a sample-barcoded 5' primer and a J-beta primer mix that a second PCR of roughly 7 to 12 cycles was run. One entry per CDR3 protein, called by TCRdb with MiXCR from the 5' RACE reads. This sample yields roughly 1.5 million distinct CDR3 sequences, of which approximately 42% are seen a single time; about 3.8% belongs to the top ten. The sequenced material came from blood. The receptor source for this set is a woman under 30 in good health.

This chain links TRBV27 with TRBJ2-1; the match to TRBD2 covers 11 bases. Germline assignment: CDR1 MNHEY and CDR2 SMNVEV (reference sequence). V lost 5 bases, J lost 13 bases, and 7 bases stayed unmatched. This CDR3 has 13 residues. Here the CDR3 reads CASSPTSGETQFF. CDR3 nucleotides: TGTGCCAGCAGTCCGACTAGCGGGGAGACCCAGTTCTTC.

About this clonotype itself: Since a much larger clone is just one base distant, this may be a read error. The V and J genes are TRBV9 and TRBJ2-3; 7 bases line up with TRBD1. The CDR3 is made up of 18 amino acids. Germline CDR1 and CDR2: SGDLS and YYNGEE. The CDR3 bases are TGTGCCAGCAGCGTAGCAACCTCGACAGGGATAGGTACAGATATGCAGTATTTT. This encodes CASSVATSTGIGTDMQYF.

This clonotype was seen only a few times. The chain employs TRBV12-3 or TRBV12-4 and TRBJ2-3; D perhaps matches TRBD1 (6 bases). The CDR3 has 15 amino acids. Deletions cut 1 base from V and 6 bases from J, with 14 bases between. CDR3 nucleotides: TGTGCCAGCAGTTTAGACACAGGGAACAGGGATACGCAGTATTTT. This gives the protein CASSLDTGNRDTQYF.

The chain has TRBV30 and TRBJ2-7; D perhaps matches TRBD1 (5 bases). The V end lost 2 bases, the J end lost 3 bases, and 8 bases lay between the germline ends. The germline V gene has CDR1 GTSNPN and CDR2 SVGIG (reference sequence). This CDR3 comprises 12 residues. This CDR3 is CAWSPGIYEQYF. For the CDR3, the DNA is TGTGCCTGGAGTCCAGGGATCTACGAGCAGTACTTC.

The sample holds a few counts of this clonotype. The gene calls are TRBV29-1 and TRBJ2-7, with 12 bases aligning to TRBD2. V shed 4 bases, J shed 2 bases, and the junction held 6 bases outside the gene matches. This CDR3 contains 15 residues. Per germline, CDR1 SQVTM and CDR2 ANQGSEA. In DNA, the CDR3 is TGCAGCGTTGTCGGGACTAGCGGGTCTACCTACGAGCAGTACTTC. Translation gives CSVVGTSGSTYEQYF.

In this sample, this clonotype turned up many times. This rearrangement joins TRBV12-3 or TRBV12-4 to TRBJ1-1; D not resolved. The V end lost 5 bases, the J end lost 0 bases, and 13 bases lay between the germline ends. CDR3 size: 15 residues. CDR3 in amino acids: CASSPRLGVNTEAFF. The CDR3 coding sequence is TGTGCCAGCAGTCCCCGTCTTGGAGTGAACACTGAAGCTTTCTTT.

The rearrangement joins TRBV9 to TRBJ2-6; a possible D gene is TRBD1 (6 bases). Between the trimmed V and J ends, which lost 0 bases and 1 base, there was a span of 14 bases. Looked up from germline, CDR1 is SGDLS and CDR2 is YYNGEE. This CDR3 has 18 residues. CDR3 in amino acids: CASSVEDRIPSGANVLTF. CDR3 coding DNA: TGTGCCAGCAGCGTAGAAGACAGGATACCTTCTGGGGCCAACGTCCTGACTTTC.

The J gene is TRBJ2-1, the V gene TRBV20-1; 9 bases match TRBD1. Germline V gene sequence: CDR1 DFQATT, CDR2 SNEGSKA (reference sequence). Germline trimming cut 4 bases from V and 6 bases from J; bases unmatched to any gene: 4. This CDR3 is 13 amino acids long. The CDR3 loop reads CSATGTGSNEQFF. The DNA of the CDR3 is TGCAGTGCTACCGGGACAGGGAGCAATGAGCAGTTCTTC.

This chain uses TRBV6-2 or TRBV6-3 with TRBJ1-5; 10 bases align to TRBD1. Germline V gives CDR1 MNHEY, CDR2 SVGEGT. The CDR3 extends over 14 amino acids. Trimming at V came to 7 bases and at J to 6 bases, leaving 6 bases not matched to a gene. The CDR3 here is CASTGTGVRQPQHF. CDR3 nucleotide sequence: TGTGCCAGCACCGGGACAGGGGTGCGTCAGCCCCAGCATTTT.

This clonotype came up a few times. Here the CDR3 reads CSVEVQTSYGYTF. DNA for the CDR3: TGCAGCGTTGAGGTGCAGACAAGCTATGGCTACACCTTC. The chain joins TRBV29-1 to TRBJ1-2; D is ambiguous. V was pared by 3 bases and J by 4 bases, with 12 bases between. CDR3 length equals 13 residues. CDR1 is SQVTM, CDR2 ANQGSEA, per germline.

The table lists this clonotype with a few counts. V usage is TRBV5-5 and J usage is TRBJ1-1; D gene ambiguous. Trimming left V 0 bases short and J 4 bases short, with 10 bases between. The CDR3 is made up of 14 amino acids. Germline CDR1 reads SGHKS; CDR2 reads YYEKEE (reference sequence). The CDR3, as DNA: TGTGCCAGCAGCTTGGAGGGTGGGCGCACTGAAGCTTTCTTT. It codes for CASSLEGGRTEAFF.

The rearrangement uses TRBV4-2 and TRBJ2-1; the D is unclear. The DNA matches TRBJ2-7 better at its end, which makes the J call doubtful. CDR1 and CDR2 from the germline V gene are LGHNA and YNFKEQ. CDR3 length equals 14 residues. As DNA, the CDR3 is TGTGCCAGCAGCCAAGGGCCACACTACAATGAGCAGTACTTC. It encodes CASSQGPHYNEQYF.

The genes are TRBV19 and TRBJ1-1; tentatively, D is TRBD1 (6 bases). V was clipped by 1 base and J by 0 bases, with 15 bases between them. Germline CDR1 is LNHDA and CDR2 is SQIVND (reference sequence). The CDR3 extends over 17 amino acids. This CDR3 is CASSIVGGDTMNTEAFF. The CDR3 DNA reads as TGTGCCAGTAGTATAGTTGGGGGGGACACAATGAACACTGAAGCTTTCTTT.

The V call is TRBV20-1, the J call TRBJ1-2; D is undetermined. This CDR3 has 13 residues. The germline V gene encodes CDR1 DFQATT and CDR2 SNEGSKA (reference sequence). V lost 3 bases, J lost 7 bases, and 15 bases lay in between. CDR3 nucleotide sequence: TGCAGTGCTAGCCTCCACGGGATGGGTGGCTACACCTTC. This translates into CSASLHGMGGYTF.

The chain is built from TRBV3-1 and TRBJ2-5; possibly TRBD2 for D (5 bases). With 0 bases removed from V and 12 bases from J, the gap between germline ends came to 11 bases. Germline CDR1 is LGHDT and CDR2 is YNNKEL (reference sequence). The CDR3 spans 12 residues. CDR3 coding DNA: TGTGCCAGCAGCCAAGAAAGCTCGGGGAAGTACTTC. This sequence encodes CASSQESSGKYF.

The chain uses TRBV20-1 and TRBJ1-1, with D possibly TRBD1 on 6 matching bases. This CDR3 has 15 residues. The V gene lost 1 base and the J gene lost 5 bases, with 17 bases spanning the gap. Germline V lookup: CDR1 DFQATT, CDR2 SNEGSKA (reference sequence). CDR3 in amino acids: CSARVRQGQRTEAFF. CDR3 DNA: TGCAGTGCTAGAGTAAGGCAGGGGCAGAGGACTGAAGCTTTCTTT.

This clonotype was detected only a few times. The CDR3: CASRLTGPTYEQYF. The CDR3 coding sequence is TGTGCCAGCAGGCTAACCGGTCCTACTTACGAGCAGTACTTC. The chain carries TRBV12-3 or TRBV12-4 and TRBJ2-7; D remains ambiguous. The CDR3 is 14 amino acids. Trimming shortened V by 6 bases and J by 4 bases, and 16 bases separated the two germline ends.

The chain employs TRBV6-5 and TRBJ1-1; D unclear. Deletions cut 6 bases from V and 6 bases from J, with 17 bases between. The CDR3 length is 14 residues. CDR1 and CDR2 from the germline V gene are MNHEY and SVGAGI. The CDR3 loop is CASRADIGHAEAFF. CDR3 coding DNA: TGTGCCAGCAGAGCCGACATCGGGCATGCTGAAGCTTTCTTT.

As DNA, the CDR3 is TGCAGTGCTAGAGGGCCGGGACTAGGGACAGATACGCAGTATTTT. Translation: CSARGPGLGTDTQYF. V usage is TRBV20-1 and J usage is TRBJ2-3; 8 bases match TRBD2. V lost 1 base and J lost 3; bases outside the gene matches: 6. This CDR3 is built from 15 residues. CDR1 DFQATT and CDR2 SNEGSKA come from the germline V gene (reference sequence).

This clonotype has a count of ten or more. The chain employs TRBV6-6 and TRBJ2-5; possible D gene TRBD2, 5 bases. The J call could be wrong; TRBJ2-3 is a better fit for the DNA end. This CDR3 contains 11 residues. CDR1 and CDR2 from the germline V gene are MNHNY and SVGAGI (reference sequence). CDR3 nucleotides: TGTGCCAGCAGTTCAGAGGGTACGCAGTATTTT. Translation gives CASSSEGTQYF.

This clonotype was detected many times. This chain links TRBV7-9 with TRBJ2-3, with 7 bases that match TRBD1. The ends lost 8 bases at V and 4 bases at J; junction bases unmatched: 6. The CDR3 runs to 13 residues. Germline lookup yields CDR1 SEHNR and CDR2 FQNEAQ (reference sequence). The CDR3 here is CASGDRAADTQYF. Here the CDR3 DNA reads TGTGCCAGCGGAGACAGGGCAGCAGATACGCAGTATTTT.

The rearrangement uses TRBV20-1 and TRBJ2-3; a possible D gene is TRBD2 (5 bases). Germline CDR1 DFQATT, CDR2 SNEGSKA (reference sequence). The CDR3 extends over 15 amino acids. The V and J ends lost 4 bases and 3 bases respectively, with 17 bases between them. The CDR3 DNA follows: TGCAGTGCTATGCCCTTACGGGGTGCAACAGATACGCAGTATTTT. Translation gives CSAMPLRGATDTQYF.

The genes are TRBV4-1 and TRBJ1-3; D is uncertain. Germline V lookup: CDR1 MGHRA, CDR2 YSYEKL. The CDR3 totals 14 residues. V was pared by 2 bases and J by 5 bases, with 10 bases between. The CDR3 loop is CASSQFRLRNTIYF. The CDR3 region has the DNA TGCGCCAGCAGCCAATTTCGCCTTCGAAACACCATATATTTT.

The chain employs TRBV27 and TRBJ2-1; D ambiguous. CDR1 is MNHEY, CDR2 SMNVEV, per germline (reference sequence). The CDR3 loop spans 15 amino acids. V dropped 7 bases and J dropped 13 bases, with 26 bases sitting between them. CDR3 protein: CASKPQAVQQETQFF. Written as DNA, the CDR3 is TGTGCCAGCAAACCTCAAGCCGTGCAACAAGAGACCCAGTTCTTC.

This chain uses TRBV4-3 with TRBJ1-2, with no clear D. The CDR3 length is 18 residues. Germline CDR1 LGHNA, CDR2 YSLEER. V dropped 0 bases and J dropped 1 base, with 18 bases sitting between them. The CDR3 spells CASSQDPPSRGNNYGYTF. The CDR3, as DNA: TGCGCCAGCAGCCAAGACCCCCCAAGTCGGGGAAATAACTATGGCTACACCTTC.

In its sample, this clonotype was seen a few times. The chain combines TRBV12-3 or TRBV12-4 with TRBJ2-1, with D uncertain. The CDR3 is made up of 18 amino acids. V shed 5 bases and J shed 0 bases, with 20 bases lying between them. The CDR3 coding sequence is TGTGCCAGCAGTATGGTGACACCACGGGTTAGCTCCTACAATGAGCAGTTCTTC. It encodes CASSMVTPRVSSYNEQFF.

The CDR3 reads CASTGDWASYNEQYF. The CDR3, as DNA: TGTGCCAGCACCGGAGACTGGGCCTCCTACAATGAGCAGTACTTC. The V and J genes are TRBV6-1 and TRBJ2-5; D gene unclear. Trimming removed 7 bases at V and 11 bases at J, with 26 bases between. The CDR3 extends over 15 amino acids. Germline V lookup: CDR1 MNHNS, CDR2 SASEGT.